This is a list of T cell receptor beta chains from one sample in a study of regulatory dendritic cells for organ transplantation. Their recognized antigens are unknown. Data came from immunoSEQ multiplex PCR; TCRdb stores just in-frame clones and leaves some out. Here the sample spans over 10,000 clones, roughly 86% being singletons. Sample: naive CD8+ T cells from blood cultured with regulatory dendritic cells. The receptors derive from a human donor in good health. The CDR3 runs from the conserved cysteine through the conserved F or W.

j_gene	v_gene	CDR3aa
TRBJ1-2	TRBV7-9	CASSLVGDYGYTF
TRBJ2-7	TRBV19	CASSTRGFGYEQYF
TRBJ2-1	TRBV7-3	CASSALESSYNEQFF
TRBJ2-1	TRBV4-3	CASSQSLAGGPYYNEQFF
TRBJ1-1	TRBV2	CGVTTNTEAFF
TRBJ1-1	TRBV15	CATSSVTGPHSF
TRBJ2-1	TRBV29-1	CSVAWTGDRSYNEQFF
TRBJ2-1	TRBV7-9	CASSSPNEQFF
TRBJ2-3	TRBV4-3	CASSRVYGGATDTQYF
TRBJ2-1	TRBV5-1	CASSPGTGRGNEQFF
TRBJ1-1	TRBV28	CASSLFPTGDMNTEAFF
TRBJ1-1	TRBV4-3	CASSQDPGGQIHEAFF
TRBJ2-7	TRBV7-6	CASGGLARDTNYEQYF
TRBJ2-2	TRBV6-1	CASQLARTGELFF
TRBJ2-3	TRBV7-9	CASSSGTRDRARDTQYF
TRBJ2-5	TRBV2	CASDWRESRETQYF
TRBJ2-7	TRBV5-4	CASSLSLAGGPLSYEQYF
TRBJ2-3	TRBV4-1	CASSLSGLAGGADTQYF
TRBJ1-2	TRBV28	CASSETYGYTF
TRBJ2-7	TRBV11-2	CASSTPMRVMSF
TRBJ2-5	TRBV29-1	CSPRTSGPLQETQYF
TRBJ2-7	TRBV5-5	CASSLRLGPYEQYF
TRBJ2-7	TRBV6-1	CASSEDVGTGGLEQYF
TRBJ2-4	TRBV29-1	CSVMSPRDGGNIQYF
TRBJ2-7	TRBV27	CASSSSRIREQYF
TRBJ2-5	TRBV9	CASSVQGAQETQYF
TRBJ1-2	TRBV25-1	CASSPGVSDGYTF
TRBJ1-5	TRBV19	CASTVGGSQPQHF
TRBJ1-6	TRBV7-2	CASSFPDGIYNSPLHF
TRBJ2-2	TRBV6-6	CASSYYLAAGELFF
TRBJ1-2	TRBV6-5	CASSWLGHAGYTF
TRBJ2-3	TRBV30	CAWSETSGDTDTQYF
TRBJ1-1	TRBV7-9	CASSLWTGTNTEAFF
TRBJ1-2	TRBV4-2	CASSQVSGNGYTF
TRBJ2-1	TRBV10-1	CASSESVRLAGESSYNEQFF
TRBJ1-2	TRBV6-5	CASTQSGGNYGYTF
TRBJ2-3	TRBV30	CACQFSRHRYF
TRBJ2-7	TRBV27	CASSIRQGRHEQYF